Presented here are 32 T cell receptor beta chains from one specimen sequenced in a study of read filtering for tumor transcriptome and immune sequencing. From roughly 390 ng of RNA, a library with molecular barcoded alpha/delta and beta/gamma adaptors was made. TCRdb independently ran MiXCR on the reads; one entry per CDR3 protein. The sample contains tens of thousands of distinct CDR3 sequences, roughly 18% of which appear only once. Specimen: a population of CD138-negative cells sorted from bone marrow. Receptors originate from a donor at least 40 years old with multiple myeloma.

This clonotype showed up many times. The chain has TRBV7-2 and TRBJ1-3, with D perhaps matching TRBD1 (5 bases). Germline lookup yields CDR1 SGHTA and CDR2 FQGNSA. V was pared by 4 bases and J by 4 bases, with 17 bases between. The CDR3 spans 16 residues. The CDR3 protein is CASSSRLTAYGNTIYF. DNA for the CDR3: TGTGCCAGCAGCTCCCGCTTGACAGCTTACGGAAACACCATATATTTT.

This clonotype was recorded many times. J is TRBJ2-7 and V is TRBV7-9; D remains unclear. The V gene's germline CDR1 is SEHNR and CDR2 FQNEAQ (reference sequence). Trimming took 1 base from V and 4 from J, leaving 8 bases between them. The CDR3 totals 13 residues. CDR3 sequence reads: CASSLGLIYEQYF. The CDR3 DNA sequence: TGTGCCAGCAGCTTAGGGCTAATTTACGAGCAGTACTTC.

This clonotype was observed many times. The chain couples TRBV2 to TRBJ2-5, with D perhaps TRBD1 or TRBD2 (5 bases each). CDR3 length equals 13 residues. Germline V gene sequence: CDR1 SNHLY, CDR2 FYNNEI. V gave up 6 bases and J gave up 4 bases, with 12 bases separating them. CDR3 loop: CASRRGVGETQYF. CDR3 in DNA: TGTGCCAGCAGGCGAGGGGTGGGAGAGACCCAGTACTTC.

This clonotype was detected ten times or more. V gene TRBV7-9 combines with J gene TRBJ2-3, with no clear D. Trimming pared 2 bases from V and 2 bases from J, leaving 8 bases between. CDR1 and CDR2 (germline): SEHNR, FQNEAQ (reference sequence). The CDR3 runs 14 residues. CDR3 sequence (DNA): TGTGCCAGCAGCTTATCGGCAGACACAGATACGCAGTATTTT. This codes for CASSLSADTDTQYF.

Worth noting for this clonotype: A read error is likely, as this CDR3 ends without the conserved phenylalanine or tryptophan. CDR3 sequence (DNA): TGCAGCGCTGGGAACATAGAGGACAATGAGCAGTTCATC. Protein product: CSAGNIEDNEQFI. This chain uses TRBV29-1 with TRBJ2-1, with unresolved D. Trimming removed 7 bases from V and 5 bases from J, with 15 bases in between. The CDR3 loop spans 13 amino acids. The germline V gene has CDR1 SQVTM and CDR2 ANQGSEA.

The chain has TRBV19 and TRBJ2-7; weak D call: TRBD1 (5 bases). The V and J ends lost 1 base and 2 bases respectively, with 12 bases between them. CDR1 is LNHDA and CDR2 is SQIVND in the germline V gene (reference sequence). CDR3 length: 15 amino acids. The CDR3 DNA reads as TGTGCCAGTAGTATAGCTGGAGACAGAACCTACGAGCAGTACTTC. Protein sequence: CASSIAGDRTYEQYF.

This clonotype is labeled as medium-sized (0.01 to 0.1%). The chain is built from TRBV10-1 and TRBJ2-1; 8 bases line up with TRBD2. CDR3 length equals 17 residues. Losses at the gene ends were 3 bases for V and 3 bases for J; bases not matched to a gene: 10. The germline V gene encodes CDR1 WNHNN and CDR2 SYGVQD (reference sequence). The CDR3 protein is CASSEGGPSGGYNEQFF. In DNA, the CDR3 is TGCGCCAGCAGTGAAGGAGGGCCCAGCGGGGGCTACAATGAGCAGTTCTTC.

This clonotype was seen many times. The CDR3 DNA follows: TGTGCCAGCAGTTTATATGGGCAGGGGGTCTACGAGCAGTACTTC. Protein sequence: CASSLYGQGVYEQYF. The chain employs TRBV28 and TRBJ2-7, with TRBD1 identical over 7 bases. CDR1 MDHEN and CDR2 SYDVKM come from the germline V gene. This CDR3 is built from 15 residues. Trimming took 1 base from V and 3 from J; bases not matched to a gene: 6.

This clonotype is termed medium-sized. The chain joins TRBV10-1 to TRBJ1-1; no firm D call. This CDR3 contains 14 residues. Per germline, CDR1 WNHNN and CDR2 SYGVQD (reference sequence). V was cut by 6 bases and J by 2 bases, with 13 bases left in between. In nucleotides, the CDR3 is TGCGCCAGCAGCCACAGAGCGATTAACACTGAAGCTTTCTTT. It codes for CASSHRAINTEAFF.

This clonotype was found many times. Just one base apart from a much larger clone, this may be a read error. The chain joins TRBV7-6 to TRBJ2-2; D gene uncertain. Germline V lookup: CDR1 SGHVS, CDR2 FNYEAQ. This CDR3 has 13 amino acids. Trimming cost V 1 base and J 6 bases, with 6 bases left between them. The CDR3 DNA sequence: TGTGCCAGCAGCTTAGTCCTGGCCGGGGAGCTGTTTTTT. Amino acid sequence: CASSLVLAGELFF.

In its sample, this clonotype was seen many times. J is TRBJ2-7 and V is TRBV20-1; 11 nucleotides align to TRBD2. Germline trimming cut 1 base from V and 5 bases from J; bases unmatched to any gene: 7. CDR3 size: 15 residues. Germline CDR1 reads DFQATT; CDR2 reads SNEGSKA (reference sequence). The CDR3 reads CSARGGTSGSDEQYF. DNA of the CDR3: TGCAGTGCTAGAGGGGGAACTAGCGGGAGCGACGAGCAGTACTTC.

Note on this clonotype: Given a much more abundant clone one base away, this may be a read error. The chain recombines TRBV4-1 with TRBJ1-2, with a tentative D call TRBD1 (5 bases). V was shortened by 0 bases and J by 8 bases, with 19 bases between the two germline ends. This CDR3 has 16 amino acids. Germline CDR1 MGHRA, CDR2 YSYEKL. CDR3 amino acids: CASSQDHAGLSVGYTF. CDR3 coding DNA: TGCGCCAGCAGCCAAGATCATGCAGGGTTGTCCGTCGGCTACACCTTC.

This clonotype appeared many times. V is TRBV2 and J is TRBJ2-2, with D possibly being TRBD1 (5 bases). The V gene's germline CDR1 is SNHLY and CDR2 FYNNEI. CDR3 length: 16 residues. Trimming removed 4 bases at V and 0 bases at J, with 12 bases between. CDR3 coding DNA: TGTGCCAGCAGTGGAAAACAGGAGACGAACACCGGGGAGCTGTTTTTT. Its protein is CASSGKQETNTGELFF.

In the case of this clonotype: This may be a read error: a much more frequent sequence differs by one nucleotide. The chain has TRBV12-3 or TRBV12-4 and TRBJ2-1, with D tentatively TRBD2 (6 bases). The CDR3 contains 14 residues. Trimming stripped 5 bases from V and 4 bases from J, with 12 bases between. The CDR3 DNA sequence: TGTGCCAGCAGTCTCGCGGGACCATACAATGAGCAGTTCTTC. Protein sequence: CASSLAGPYNEQFF.

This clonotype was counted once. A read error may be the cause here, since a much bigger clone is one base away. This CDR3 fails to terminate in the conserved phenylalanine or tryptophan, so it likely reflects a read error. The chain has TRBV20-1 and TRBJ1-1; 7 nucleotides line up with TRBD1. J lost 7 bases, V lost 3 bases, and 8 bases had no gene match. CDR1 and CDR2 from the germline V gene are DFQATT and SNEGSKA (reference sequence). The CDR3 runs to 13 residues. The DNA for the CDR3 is TGCAGTGCTAGGGCAGGGGGGCAGGGTGAAGCTTTCCTT. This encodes CSARAGGQGEAFL.

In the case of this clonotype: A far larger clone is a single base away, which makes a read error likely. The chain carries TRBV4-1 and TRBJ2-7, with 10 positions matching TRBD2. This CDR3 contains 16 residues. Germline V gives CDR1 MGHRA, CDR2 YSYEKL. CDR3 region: CASSLEPGVAGGAQYF. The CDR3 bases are TGTGCCAGCAGCCTAGAACCCGGTGTAGCGGGGGGAGCGCAGTACTTC.

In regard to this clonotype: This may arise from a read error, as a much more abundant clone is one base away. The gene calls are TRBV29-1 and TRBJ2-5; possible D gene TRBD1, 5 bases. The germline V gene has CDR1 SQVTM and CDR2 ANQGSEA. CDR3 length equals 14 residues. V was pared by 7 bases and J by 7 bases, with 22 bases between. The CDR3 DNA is TGCAGCGCCACAAGGGGTGGGCCAAAGGGGACCCAGTACTTC. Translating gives CSATRGGPKGTQYF.

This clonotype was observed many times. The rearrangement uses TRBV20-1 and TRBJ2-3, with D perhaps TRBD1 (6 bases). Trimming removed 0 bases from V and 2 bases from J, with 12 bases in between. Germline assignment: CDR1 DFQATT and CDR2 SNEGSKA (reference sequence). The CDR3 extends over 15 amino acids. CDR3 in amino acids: CSARDHQGYTDTQYF. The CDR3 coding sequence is TGCAGTGCTAGAGATCATCAGGGGTACACAGATACGCAGTATTTT.

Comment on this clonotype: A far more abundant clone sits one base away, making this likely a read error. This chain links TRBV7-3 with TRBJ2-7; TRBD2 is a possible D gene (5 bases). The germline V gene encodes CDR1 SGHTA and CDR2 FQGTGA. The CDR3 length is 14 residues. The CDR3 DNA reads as TGTGCCTGCAGCTTAGTGTTGGACGGGGACGAGCAGTACTTC. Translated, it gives CACSLVLDGDEQYF.

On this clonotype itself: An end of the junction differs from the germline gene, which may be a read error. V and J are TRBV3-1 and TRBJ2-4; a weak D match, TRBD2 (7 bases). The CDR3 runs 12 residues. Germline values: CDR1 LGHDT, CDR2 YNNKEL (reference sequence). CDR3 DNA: TGTGTCAGCGCGGGGGCCAAAATCATTCAGTACTTC. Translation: CVSAGAKIIQYF.

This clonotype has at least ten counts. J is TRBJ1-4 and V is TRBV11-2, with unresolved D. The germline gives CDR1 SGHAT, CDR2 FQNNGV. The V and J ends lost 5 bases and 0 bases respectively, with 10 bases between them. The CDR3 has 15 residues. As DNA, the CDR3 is TGTGCCAGCAGCCCAGCGGGAGCAACTAATGAAAAACTGTTTTTT. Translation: CASSPAGATNEKLFF.

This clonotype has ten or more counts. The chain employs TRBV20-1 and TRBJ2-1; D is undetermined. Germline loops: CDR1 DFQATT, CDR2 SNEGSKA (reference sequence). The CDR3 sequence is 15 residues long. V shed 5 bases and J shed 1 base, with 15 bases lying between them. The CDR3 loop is CSAPSGYGSYNEQFF. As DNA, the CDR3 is TGCAGTGCTCCCTCCGGGTATGGATCCTACAATGAGCAGTTCTTC.

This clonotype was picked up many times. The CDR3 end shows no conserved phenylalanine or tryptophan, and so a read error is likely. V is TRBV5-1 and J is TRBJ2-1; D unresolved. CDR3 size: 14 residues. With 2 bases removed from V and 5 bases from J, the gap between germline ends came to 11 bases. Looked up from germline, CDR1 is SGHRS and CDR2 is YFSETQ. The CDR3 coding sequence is TGCGCCAGCAGCTTTGGCGGTGGGAACAATGAGCAGTTCATC. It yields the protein CASSFGGGNNEQFI.

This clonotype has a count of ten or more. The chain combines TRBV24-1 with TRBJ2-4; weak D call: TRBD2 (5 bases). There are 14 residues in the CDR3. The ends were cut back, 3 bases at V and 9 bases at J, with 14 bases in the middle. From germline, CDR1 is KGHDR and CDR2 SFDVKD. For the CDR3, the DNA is TGTGCCACCAGTGATCCCCGGGAAGTAAGCATTCAGTACTTC. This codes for CATSDPREVSIQYF.

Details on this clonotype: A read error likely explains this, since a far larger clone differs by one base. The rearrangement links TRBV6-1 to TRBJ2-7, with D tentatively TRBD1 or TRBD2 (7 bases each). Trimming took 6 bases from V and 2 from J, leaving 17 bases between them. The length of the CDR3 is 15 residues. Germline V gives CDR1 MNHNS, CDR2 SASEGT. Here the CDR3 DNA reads TGTGCCAGCAGCCACGGCGGGGGACAGACCTACGAGCAGTACTTC. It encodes CASSHGGGQTYEQYF.

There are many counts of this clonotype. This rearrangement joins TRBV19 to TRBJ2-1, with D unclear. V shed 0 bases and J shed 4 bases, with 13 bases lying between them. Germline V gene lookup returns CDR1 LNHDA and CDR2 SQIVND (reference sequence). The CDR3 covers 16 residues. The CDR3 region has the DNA TGTGCCAGTAGTATAGATCCTCCCCCCGCGTACAATGAGCAGTTCTTC. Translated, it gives CASSIDPPPAYNEQFF.

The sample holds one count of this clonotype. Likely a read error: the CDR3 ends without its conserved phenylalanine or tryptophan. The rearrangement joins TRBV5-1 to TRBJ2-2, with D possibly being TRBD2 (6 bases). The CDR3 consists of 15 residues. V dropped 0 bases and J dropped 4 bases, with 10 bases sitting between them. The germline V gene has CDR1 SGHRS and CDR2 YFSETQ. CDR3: CASSLDLASTGELFL. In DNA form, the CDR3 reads TGCGCCAGCAGCTTGGATCTAGCGAGCACCGGGGAGCTGTTTTTA.

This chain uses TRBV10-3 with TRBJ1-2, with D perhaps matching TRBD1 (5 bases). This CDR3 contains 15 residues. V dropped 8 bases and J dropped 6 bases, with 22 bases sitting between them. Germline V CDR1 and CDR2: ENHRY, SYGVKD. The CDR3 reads CAIGTDTEVANGYTF. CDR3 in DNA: TGTGCCATCGGGACCGACACGGAGGTAGCGAATGGCTACACCTTC.

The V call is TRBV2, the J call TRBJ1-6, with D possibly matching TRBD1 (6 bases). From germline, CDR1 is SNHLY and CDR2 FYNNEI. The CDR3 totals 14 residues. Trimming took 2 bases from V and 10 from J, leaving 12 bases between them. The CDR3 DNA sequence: TGTGCCAGCAGTGAATGGCAGGGGAGATCACCCCTCCACTTT. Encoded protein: CASSEWQGRSPLHF.

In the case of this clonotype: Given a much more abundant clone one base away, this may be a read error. The CDR3 nucleotides are TGCAGTGCTAATGTAGCGGGGGGAAATACGCAGTATTTT. Amino acid sequence: CSANVAGGNTQYF. The chain has TRBV20-1 and TRBJ2-3; 10 bases are shared with TRBD2. This CDR3 region has 13 residues. J was trimmed by 7 bases and V by 4 bases; bases with no gene match: 5. The V gene's germline CDR1 is DFQATT and CDR2 SNEGSKA (reference sequence).

The CDR3 sequence: CASSPPGPQAGISPKNEQFF. The CDR3 region has the DNA TGTGCCAGCAGTCCCCCGGGACCGCAGGCGGGTATAAGCCCCAAGAATGAGCAGTTCTTC. The chain employs TRBV27 and TRBJ2-1; D possibly matches TRBD1 or TRBD2 (5 bases each). Germline CDR1 MNHEY, CDR2 SMNVEV (reference sequence). Trimming stripped 5 bases from V and 7 bases from J, with 33 bases between. There are 20 residues in the CDR3.

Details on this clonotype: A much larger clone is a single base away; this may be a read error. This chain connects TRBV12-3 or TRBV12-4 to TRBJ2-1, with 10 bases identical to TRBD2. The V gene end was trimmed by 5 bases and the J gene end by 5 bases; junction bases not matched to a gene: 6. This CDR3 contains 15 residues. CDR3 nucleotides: TGTGCCAGCAGTACCCCGGGACTAGCGAACAATGAGCAGTTCTTC. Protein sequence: CASSTPGLANNEQFF.